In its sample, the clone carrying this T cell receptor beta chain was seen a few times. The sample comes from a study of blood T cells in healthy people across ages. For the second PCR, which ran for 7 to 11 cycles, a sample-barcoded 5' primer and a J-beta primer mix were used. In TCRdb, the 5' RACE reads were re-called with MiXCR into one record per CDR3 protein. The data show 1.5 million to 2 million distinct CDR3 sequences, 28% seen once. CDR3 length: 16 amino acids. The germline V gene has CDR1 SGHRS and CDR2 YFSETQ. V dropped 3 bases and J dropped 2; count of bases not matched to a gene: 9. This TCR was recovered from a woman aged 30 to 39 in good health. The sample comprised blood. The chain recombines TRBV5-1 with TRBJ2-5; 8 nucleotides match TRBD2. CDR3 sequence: CASSSSPLAEQETQYF. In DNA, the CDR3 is TGCGCCAGCAGCTCTTCTCCACTAGCGGAGCAAGAGACCCAGTACTTC.